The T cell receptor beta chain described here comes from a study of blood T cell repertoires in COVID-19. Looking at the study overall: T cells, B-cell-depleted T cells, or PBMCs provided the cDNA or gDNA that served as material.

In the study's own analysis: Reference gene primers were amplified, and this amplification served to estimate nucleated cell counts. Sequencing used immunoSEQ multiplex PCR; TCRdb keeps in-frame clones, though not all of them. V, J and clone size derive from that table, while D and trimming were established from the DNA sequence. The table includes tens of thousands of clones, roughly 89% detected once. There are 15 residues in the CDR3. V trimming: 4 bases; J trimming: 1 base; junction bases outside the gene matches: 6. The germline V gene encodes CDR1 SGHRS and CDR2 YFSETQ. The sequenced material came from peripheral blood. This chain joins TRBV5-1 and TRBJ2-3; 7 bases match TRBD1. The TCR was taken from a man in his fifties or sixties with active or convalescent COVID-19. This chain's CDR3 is CASSVRDSRTDTQYF. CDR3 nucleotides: TGCGCCAGCAGCGTCCGGGACAGCCGCACAGATACGCAGTATTTT.